This TCR beta chain appears in the sequencing data of a study of spatial heterogeneity in lung cancer. This clonotype was recorded many times. TCRdb used MiXCR to reprocess the 5' RACE reads, holding one entry per CDR3 protein. This sample has 20,000 to 25,000 distinct CDR3 sequences, with about 4.5% found just once. Time point described: sample taken at primary tumor resection. The input material, whole RNA from tumor, nontumor lung or frozen PBMC, was sequenced unsorted. Germline lookup yields CDR1 SEHNR and CDR2 FQNEAQ (reference sequence). Trimming pared 11 bases from V and 0 bases from J, leaving 16 bases between. The CDR3 totals 15 residues.

The material sequenced was PBMCs, taken at surgery. The chain uses TRBV7-9 and TRBJ2-2; tentative D call: TRBD2 (6 bases). The receptor was isolated from a male donor with early-stage non-small cell lung cancer. For the CDR3, the DNA is TGTGCCGCGGGTAGCGGCGCAGCGAACACCGGGGAGCTGTTTTTT. Its protein is CAAGSGAANTGELFF.